This T cell receptor beta chain came from a study of beta chain features in type 1 diabetes. This clone appeared a few times. The antigen remains undetermined. The V end lost 5 bases, the J end lost 4 bases, and 15 bases lay between the germline ends. Germline V gives CDR1 SGHRS, CDR2 YFSETQ. The CDR3 is made up of 14 amino acids. There was one heparinised blood draw per donor, averaging roughly 110 mL. Without exception, sorted populations had purity beyond 95%. The entirety of the isolated RNA underwent reverse transcription, so expressed TCRB transcripts were sequenced. Here immunoSEQ multiplex PCR was the method, and the copy in TCRdb shows in-frame clones only, minus some. The sample has roughly 330,000 clones; 11% are singletons. Study results and limitations: With patients and controls alike, PCR might favor shorter templates to an equal degree. In comparison with healthy donors, patients had naive, central memory and Treg TCRB repertoires that appeared more similar.

The specimen sequenced was naive CD4+ T cells from blood. The clonotype originates from a woman aged 30 to 39 in good health. V is TRBV5-1 and J is TRBJ1-1; D perhaps matches TRBD1 (6 bases). CDR3 nucleotide sequence: TGCGCCAGCAGTCGACAAACAGGGACCACTGAAGCTTTCTTT. Translating gives CASSRQTGTTEAFF.